What follows are 14 T cell receptor beta chains derived from one specimen sequenced in a study of identical twins. TCRdb analysed the 5' RACE reads with MiXCR anew, one entry per CDR3 protein. The sample lists 650,000 to 800,000 distinct CDR3 sequences, around 8.3% occurring once. The same sample was also used in a study of yellow fever vaccine responses in identical twins.

Sequencing input: PBMCs. The receptors were sampled from a woman aged 18 to 35 in good health.

This clonotype was picked up many times. The rearrangement joins TRBV12-3 or TRBV12-4 to TRBJ2-7, with 14 bases matching TRBD2. After removal of 6 bases from V and 6 bases from J, the junction contained 7 bases not matched to a gene. This CDR3 has 15 amino acids. The CDR3 is CASRPTSGRVGEQYF. The CDR3 DNA follows: TGTGCCAGCAGGCCGACTAGCGGGAGGGTGGGCGAGCAGTACTTC.

This clonotype came up a few times. The V gene is TRBV6-5, the J gene TRBJ2-7, with a weak D call TRBD2 (5 bases). V shed 2 bases and J shed 4 bases, with 9 bases lying between them. The CDR3 is 13 amino acids. Germline V gene data show CDR1 as MNHEY and CDR2 as SVGAGI. The CDR3 sequence: CASSYVGAYEQYF. Written as DNA, the CDR3 is TGTGCCAGCAGTTACGTGGGAGCTTACGAGCAGTACTTC.

This chain links TRBV24-1 with TRBJ2-1; D possibly corresponds to TRBD2 (5 bases). The CDR3 is 17 amino acids. V lost 0 bases, J lost 0 bases, and 11 bases lay in between. Per germline, CDR1 KGHDR and CDR2 SFDVKD. In nucleotides, the CDR3 is TGTGCCACCAGTGATTTGCGTACGGGGAGCTCCTACAATGAGCAGTTCTTC. Translated, it gives CATSDLRTGSSYNEQFF.

The sample holds a few counts of this clonotype. J is TRBJ1-2 and V is TRBV10-3; a possible D gene is TRBD1 (5 bases). The CDR3 is 15 amino acids. The ends were cut back, 6 bases at V and 3 bases at J, with 17 bases in the middle. Germline V lookup: CDR1 ENHRY, CDR2 SYGVKD. This CDR3 is CAISEPKGTDYGYTF. CDR3 sequence (DNA): TGTGCCATCAGCGAGCCGAAAGGGACGGACTATGGCTACACCTTC.

This clonotype has a count of ten or more. The rearrangement uses TRBV5-1 and TRBJ2-5; D ambiguous. CDR1 and CDR2 from the germline V gene are SGHRS and YFSETQ. V lost 4 bases to trimming and J lost 4 bases, with 8 bases between them. The length of the CDR3 is 12 residues. CDR3 loop: CASSTPGETQYF. The DNA of the CDR3 is TGCGCCAGCAGCACCCCGGGAGAGACCCAGTACTTC.

The genes are TRBV11-2 and TRBJ2-3, with D possibly being TRBD1 (6 bases). CDR1 is SGHAT, CDR2 FQNNGV, per germline. Trimming removed 5 bases from V and 4 bases from J, with 16 bases in between. This CDR3 spans 15 amino acids. As DNA, the CDR3 is TGTGCCAGCAGCCGGTCCTCAGGGGCGGCAGATACGCAGTATTTT. Translation: CASSRSSGAADTQYF.

This clonotype was counted between two and nine times. The rearrangement joins TRBV6-5 to TRBJ2-7; maybe TRBD2 (6 bases). The CDR3 totals 15 residues. Per the germline V gene, CDR1 is MNHEY and CDR2 is SVGAGI. V gave up 4 bases and J gave up 2 bases, with 15 bases separating them. Here the CDR3 reads CASSSKGGEAYEQYF. The CDR3 nucleotides are TGTGCCAGCAGTTCCAAGGGCGGGGAGGCCTACGAGCAGTACTTC.

As to this clonotype: A much larger clone is a single base away; this may be a read error. The chain joins TRBV29-1 to TRBJ2-3; tentatively, D is TRBD1 (5 bases). The CDR3 is 12 residues long. Trimming pared 7 bases from V and 2 bases from J, leaving 10 bases between. Germline CDR1 SQVTM, CDR2 ANQGSEA. In nucleotides, the CDR3 is TGCAGCGCTGACAGATCCACAGATACGCAGTATTTT. Its translation: CSADRSTDTQYF.

This clonotype occurred a few times. The chain is built from TRBV15 and TRBJ2-1; D may correspond to TRBD1 or TRBD2 (6 bases each). The CDR3 runs to 18 residues. With 2 bases removed from V and 7 bases from J, the gap between germline ends came to 24 bases. Germline CDR1 is LNHNV and CDR2 is YYDKDF (reference sequence). The CDR3 spells CATSRPRGQGVGGNEQFF. The DNA of the CDR3 is TGTGCCACCAGCAGACCCCGGGGTCAGGGAGTAGGGGGGAATGAGCAGTTCTTC.

This clonotype was detected only a few times. The rearrangement joins TRBV7-2 to TRBJ2-1; 7 bases agree with TRBD2. Trimming cost V 2 bases and J 10 bases; bases outside gene matches: 14. Germline V gene lookup returns CDR1 SGHTA and CDR2 FQGNSA. The CDR3 totals 16 residues. The CDR3 DNA sequence: TGTGCCAGCAGCTTACCCGGGCTAGCGGACCTGGAGGAGCAGTTCTTC. Protein: CASSLPGLADLEEQFF.

The chain recombines TRBV25-1 with TRBJ2-2; 7 bases are shared with TRBD2. The CDR3 runs 16 residues. CDR1 and CDR2 from the germline V gene are MGHDK and SYGVNS. V lost 4 bases, J lost 3 bases, and 8 bases stayed unmatched. The CDR3 bases are TGTGCCAGCAGTGGACTTCGGGGGAGGGACACCGGGGAGCTGTTTTTT. It is translated as CASSGLRGRDTGELFF.

The chain combines TRBV7-9 with TRBJ2-2; the match to TRBD2 covers 10 bases. Germline lookup yields CDR1 SEHNR and CDR2 FQNEAQ (reference sequence). J lost 1 base, V lost 11 bases, and 7 bases had no gene match. This CDR3 is 15 amino acids long. CDR3 sequence: CAQRGLAVNTGELFF. For the CDR3, the DNA is TGTGCCCAAAGAGGACTAGCGGTGAACACCGGGGAGCTGTTTTTT.

V usage is TRBV27 and J usage is TRBJ1-2, with a possible D match to TRBD1 (5 bases). From germline, CDR1 is MNHEY and CDR2 SMNVEV (reference sequence). V lost 5 bases to trimming and J lost 4 bases, with 11 bases between them. This CDR3 contains 13 residues. The CDR3 loop is CASSPRQIYGYTF. CDR3 sequence (DNA): TGTGCCAGCAGTCCTCGACAGATCTATGGCTACACCTTC.

In this sample, this clonotype turned up many times. V usage is TRBV3-1 and J usage is TRBJ1-1, with 8 bases identical to TRBD1. This CDR3 comprises 14 residues. CDR1 and CDR2 from the germline V gene are LGHDT and YNNKEL (reference sequence). V lost 4 bases, J lost 10 bases, and 11 bases stayed unmatched. Here the CDR3 reads CASSPQMTGTGAFF. In DNA form, the CDR3 reads TGTGCCAGCAGCCCGCAGATGACCGGGACAGGAGCTTTCTTT.